Below, one T cell receptor (beta chain) is given with its context. The antigen remains undetermined. The sample comes from a study of T cell responses to AZD1222 COVID-19 vaccine. Findings and limits, study-wide: Regions 160-218 and 743-854 dominated among vaccine-associated CD4 TCRs spanning spike.

Only in-frame clones appear in the TCRdb table, and some are missing; sequencing was by immunoSEQ multiplex PCR. The repertoire holds 200,000 or so clones, with approximately 92% as singletons. The CDR3 spans 15 residues. CDR1 MDHEN and CDR2 SYDVKM come from the germline V gene. The J segment lost 4 bases and the V segment lost 4 bases, leaving 4 bases of the junction unmatched. J is TRBJ1-5 and V is TRBV28; 10 positions agree with TRBD1. The receptor's source is an adult in good health. The specimen was peripheral blood, collected on day 0 of AZD1222 vaccination. CDR3: CASSSRQGANQPQHF. The CDR3 region has the DNA TGTGCCAGCAGTTCTAGACAGGGGGCGAATCAGCCCCAGCATTTT.